This T cell receptor beta chain was captured in a study of CD8 T cells in ankylosing spondylitis (dated by TCRdb to the late 2010s). The study in broad terms: T cell receptor beta repertoires were profiled in healthy donors and ankylosing spondylitis patients so that disease-linked TCR variants could be found. In total, the full study cohort was made up of about 99 healthy donors and about two dozen ankylosing spondylitis patients. Peripheral blood was sampled, and synovial fluid was additionally collected from ankylosing spondylitis patients.

As regards this clonotype: Its antigen specificity is not known. Base qualities are missing; no much larger clone stands one base away.

Reading the germline V gene gives CDR1 SGHDN and CDR2 FVKESK. V and J lose 1 base and 4 bases, and a span of 9 bases separates them. The CDR3 runs 14 residues from the cysteine to the phenylalanine. Only the CDR3 region is kept as DNA, spanning 42 bases read in frame from base 1. Overall study outcomes, separate from this receptor: The disease-linked clones had a CD8+ phenotype and were found at relatively low frequencies in peripheral blood. Some motif variants were previously reported in synovial fluid and blood of reactive arthritis patients, suggesting common disease-initiation mechanisms. The disease-linked clones were reported as significantly enriched in matched synovial fluid samples from ankylosing spondylitis patients. A TCR beta motif of several highly homologous amino acid variants appeared characteristic of blood from ankylosing spondylitis patients.

These reads were obtained on an Illumina HiSeq 2500. Quantitative 5'-RACE with molecular barcodes was the method used to prepare the TCR beta libraries. The authors' analysis ran thus. Disease-linked TCR variants were identified with a new computational method built on a probabilistic model of VDJ rearrangement. The public sequencing data were trimmed at Q25 with fastp and processed into clonotypes with MiXCR by TCRdb, which kept only in-frame beta chains. Duplicate CDR3 protein sequences are folded into a single record with the most common DNA and genes. The V and J calls follow TCRdb's processing rather than the paper's. The sample has 150,000 to 250,000 distinct CDR3 sequences on record, around 13% of them singletons. The top ten hold more than 15% of the sample.

The V and J segments used are TRBV14 and TRBJ2-3; TRBD1 is possibly the D segment (6 matching bases). The clonotype originates from a male donor with ankylosing spondylitis or in good health (not recorded which). The material sequenced was blood, either unsorted or a sorted T cell fraction (not recorded which). The DNA sequence is as follows: TGTGCCAGCAGCCAAGCCAGGGGCCCAGATACGCAGTATTTT. The translation is CASSQARGPDTQYF.